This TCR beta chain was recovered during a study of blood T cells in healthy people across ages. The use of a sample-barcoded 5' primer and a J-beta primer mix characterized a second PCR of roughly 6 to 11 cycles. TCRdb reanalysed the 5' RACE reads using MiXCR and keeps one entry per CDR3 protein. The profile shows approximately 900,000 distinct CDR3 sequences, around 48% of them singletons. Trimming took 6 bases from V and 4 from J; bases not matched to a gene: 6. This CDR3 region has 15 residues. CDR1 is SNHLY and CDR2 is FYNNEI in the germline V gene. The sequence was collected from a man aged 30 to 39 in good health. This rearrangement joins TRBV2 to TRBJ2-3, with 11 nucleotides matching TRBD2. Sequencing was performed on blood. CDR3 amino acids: CASSQLAGVPDTQYF. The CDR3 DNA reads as TGTGCCAGCAGCCAACTAGCGGGGGTCCCAGATACGCAGTATTTT.